These 26 T cell receptor beta chains were all obtained from the same sample, sequenced in a study of cytomegalovirus exposure and HLA in healthy donors. Using immunoSEQ multiplex PCR, the repertoire was profiled, and TCRdb retains in-frame clones only, with some absent. The sample lists under 250,000 clones, 83% occurring once. Sequenced input: PBMCs. These receptors originate from a woman under 30 in good health and CMV-seronegative.

The rearrangement links TRBV6-5 to TRBJ2-3; D gene uncertain. Germline V gene lookup returns CDR1 MNHEY and CDR2 SVGAGI. The CDR3 loop spans 12 amino acids. Trimming removed 5 bases at V and 4 bases at J, with 7 bases between. The CDR3 coding sequence is TGTGCCAGCAGTCCCGTTCCAGATACGCAGTATTTT. This codes for CASSPVPDTQYF.

The chain recombines TRBV20-1 with TRBJ1-3, with D uncertain. V lost 3 bases and J 8 bases, leaving 8 bases between the germline ends. The CDR3 contains 11 residues. The V gene's germline CDR1 is DFQATT and CDR2 SNEGSKA (reference sequence). The CDR3 is CSASAADTIYF. The CDR3 bases are TGCAGTGCTAGTGCCGCAGACACCATATATTTT.

The chain is built from TRBV4-1 and TRBJ2-7; D unresolved. V lost 0 bases and J 2 bases, leaving 5 bases between the germline ends. CDR1 is MGHRA, CDR2 YSYEKL, per germline. This CDR3 has 13 residues. Written as DNA, the CDR3 is TGCGCCAGCAGCCAAGACAGAACCTACGAGCAGTACTTC. Its protein is CASSQDRTYEQYF.

The gene calls are TRBV30 and TRBJ2-1; D is tentatively TRBD1 or TRBD2 (5 bases each). Germline V lookup: CDR1 GTSNPN, CDR2 SVGIG (reference sequence). This CDR3 has 12 amino acids. V lost 1 base and J lost 8, with 9 bases in between. DNA of the CDR3: TGTGCCTGGAGTGAGGGACCGTATGAGCAGTTCTTC. It is translated as CAWSEGPYEQFF.

The chain couples TRBV28 to TRBJ1-2; D call uncertain. The CDR3 is made up of 12 amino acids. Germline V gives CDR1 MDHEN, CDR2 SYDVKM. Trimming took off 10 bases at V and 4 bases at J, with 13 bases between the two ends. The CDR3, as DNA: TGTGCCACCGCAAAGTGGACCTATGGCTACACCTTC. Protein: CATAKWTYGYTF.

This clone was seen a single time. The V and J genes are TRBV2 and TRBJ1-1; no clear D gene. Trimming removed 4 bases from V and 2 bases from J, with 11 bases in between. The CDR3 is 14 residues long. Germline CDR1 is SNHLY and CDR2 is FYNNEI. CDR3 nucleotides: TGTGCCAGCAGTGTTATACAGAGAAACACTGAAGCTTTCTTT. This codes for CASSVIQRNTEAFF.

The chain recombines TRBV28 with TRBJ2-2; D gene unclear. The CDR3 sequence is 17 residues long. In germline, CDR1 is MDHEN, CDR2 SYDVKM. V was cut by 7 bases and J by 4 bases, with 22 bases left in between. The DNA of the CDR3 is TGTGCCAGCACTTATCCTAGTCCGGGCCTAAGCACCGGGGAGCTGTTTTTT. Protein sequence: CASTYPSPGLSTGELFF.

This rearrangement joins TRBV2 to TRBJ2-7, with a possible D match to TRBD1 (6 bases). Germline-derived CDR1 and CDR2 are SNHLY and FYNNEI. Trimming cost V 5 bases and J 2 bases, with 16 bases left between them. The CDR3 extends over 15 amino acids. The chain's CDR3 is CASSKQGVGAYEQYF. The CDR3 nucleotides are TGTGCCAGCAGTAAACAGGGCGTTGGGGCCTACGAGCAGTACTTC.

This sequence joins TRBV30 and TRBJ1-2, with TRBD1 as a possible D gene (5 bases). V lost 4 bases and J lost 4, with 19 bases in between. This CDR3 comprises 15 residues. The germline CDR1 and CDR2 sequences are GTSNPN and SVGIG (reference sequence). In DNA form, the CDR3 reads TGTGCCTGGAAGGGGCAGCGAGTCCCCCTCTATGGCTACACCTTC. Amino acids: CAWKGQRVPLYGYTF.

The V gene is TRBV19, the J gene TRBJ1-2; no definite D call. The CDR3 is made up of 14 amino acids. The germline V gene has CDR1 LNHDA and CDR2 SQIVND (reference sequence). Trimming stripped 5 bases from V and 6 bases from J, with 16 bases between. CDR3 in DNA: TGTGCCAGTAGTTCCCCTGAGGAGGCAGATGGCTACACCTTC. Translating gives CASSSPEEADGYTF.

The gene calls are TRBV19 and TRBJ2-5; the match to TRBD1 covers 7 bases. Germline V gene sequence: CDR1 LNHDA, CDR2 SQIVND (reference sequence). The ends lost 5 bases at V and 5 bases at J; junction bases unmatched: 11. The CDR3 consists of 15 residues. The CDR3 DNA reads as TGTGCCAGTAGTTCGACAGGGAGATCAGGGGAGACCCAGTACTTC. Translation: CASSSTGRSGETQYF.

The genes are TRBV30 and TRBJ1-2, with 7 bases aligning to TRBD1. V was pared by 3 bases and J by 11 bases, with 9 bases of the junction left unmatched. Germline V gene lookup returns CDR1 GTSNPN and CDR2 SVGIG (reference sequence). This CDR3 region has 12 residues. The CDR3 DNA reads TGTGCCTGGAGGGCACAGGGGACGGGGTACACCTTC. Its protein product is CAWRAQGTGYTF.

This rearrangement joins TRBV19 to TRBJ1-5; D is undetermined. V lost 3 bases, J lost 3 bases, and 12 bases lay in between. CDR3 size: 15 residues. Looked up from germline, CDR1 is LNHDA and CDR2 is SQIVND (reference sequence). CDR3 amino acids: CASSMSDGLNQPQHF. In DNA, the CDR3 is TGTGCCAGTAGTATGTCGGACGGACTCAATCAGCCCCAGCATTTT.

V usage is TRBV14 and J usage is TRBJ1-4; 7 positions agree with TRBD1. The CDR3 sequence is 17 residues long. The germline CDR1 and CDR2 sequences are SGHDN and FVKESK. J gave up 2 bases and V 4 bases, and 10 bases lay outside the gene matches. The CDR3 region has the DNA TGTGCCAGCAGCCTAAGAACAGGGGCCCCGACTAATGAAAAACTGTTTTTT. As protein: CASSLRTGAPTNEKLFF.

The chain carries TRBV18 and TRBJ2-7, with D perhaps matching TRBD1 (5 bases). CDR3 length: 14 amino acids. V was pared by 5 bases and J by 2 bases, with 13 bases between. The V gene's germline CDR1 is KGHSH and CDR2 LQKENI. The chain's CDR3 is CASSRRGLTYEQYF. CDR3 nucleotides: TGTGCCAGCTCAAGAAGGGGCCTGACCTACGAGCAGTACTTC.

The chain employs TRBV6-1 and TRBJ2-7; D is unresolved. The CDR3 is 12 residues long. The V gene lost 6 bases and the J gene lost 1 base, with 7 bases spanning the gap. Germline CDR1 reads MNHNS; CDR2 reads SASEGT. CDR3 sequence (DNA): TGTGCCAGCAGGGTCCTGTCCTACGAGCAGTACTTC. As protein: CASRVLSYEQYF.

This clone was recorded only once. The chain carries TRBV2 and TRBJ2-5; D may be TRBD1 (5 bases). The CDR3 length is 16 residues. Trimming removed 5 bases at V and 4 bases at J, with 20 bases between. CDR1 and CDR2 (germline): SNHLY, FYNNEI. CDR3 amino acids: CASSRTWRQGGETQYF. CDR3 coding DNA: TGTGCCAGCAGTCGTACCTGGCGGCAGGGTGGAGAGACCCAGTACTTC. The full variable domain, its missing parts supplied by reference TRBV2 and TRBJ2-5, is EPEVTQTPSHQVTQMGQEVILRCVPISNHLYFYWYRQILGQKVEFLVSFYNNEISEKSEIFDDQFSVERPDGSNFTLKIRSTKLEDSAMYFCASSRTWRQGGETQYFGPGTRLLVL.

The chain recombines TRBV5-4 with TRBJ1-5, with TRBD1 as a possible D gene (5 bases). This CDR3 contains 16 residues. V lost 6 bases to trimming and J lost 2 bases, with 18 bases between them. CDR1 SGHNT and CDR2 YYREEE come from the germline V gene (reference sequence). CDR3 DNA: TGTGCCAGCATCCCTCGGGGGAGATGGTGCAATCAGCCCCAGCATTTT. This sequence encodes CASIPRGRWCNQPQHF.

The chain uses TRBV28 and TRBJ2-4; the D gene is possibly TRBD1 (6 bases). The CDR3 is made up of 13 amino acids. Germline V lookup: CDR1 MDHEN, CDR2 SYDVKM. The ends were cut back, 10 bases at V and 3 bases at J, with 13 bases in the middle. Here the CDR3 DNA reads TGTGCCATCAGGGGTTCCGGCAAAAACATTCAGTACTTC. Translating gives CAIRGSGKNIQYF.

The chain recombines TRBV9 with TRBJ2-2; D not certain. V lost 3 bases and J 4 bases, leaving 7 bases between the germline ends. The germline V gene has CDR1 SGDLS and CDR2 YYNGEE. CDR3 length: 13 amino acids. The CDR3 sequence is CASSAEVTGELFF. The CDR3 DNA is TGTGCCAGCAGCGCCGAGGTCACCGGGGAGCTGTTTTTT.

The gene calls are TRBV5-4 and TRBJ2-7, with 7 positions matching TRBD1. J gave up 7 bases and V 1 base, and 5 bases lay outside the gene matches. The CDR3 is 13 residues long. Per the germline V gene, CDR1 is SGHNT and CDR2 is YYREEE (reference sequence). The CDR3 coding sequence is TGTGCCAGCAGCTTGCGACAGGGAAGGGAGCAGTACTTC. It specifies CASSLRQGREQYF.

The chain employs TRBV9 and TRBJ2-3, with unresolved D. The CDR3 runs 13 residues. The germline V gene encodes CDR1 SGDLS and CDR2 YYNGEE. V lost 1 base and J lost 6, with 9 bases in between. For the CDR3, the DNA is TGTGCCAGCAGCGTAAGGTCCAGTGATACGCAGTATTTT. It yields the protein CASSVRSSDTQYF.

This clone was counted only a few times. The chain links TRBV23-1 to TRBJ1-5, with D maybe TRBD1 (5 bases). Being an ORF, TRBV23-1 has a function that is uncertain. V shed 3 bases and J shed 5 bases, with 11 bases lying between them. The CDR3 covers 14 residues. Written as DNA, the CDR3 is TGCGCCAGCAGTCAGCTGCGGGGGGATCAGCCCCAGCATTTT. This gives the protein CASSQLRGDQPQHF.

The rearrangement joins TRBV5-1 to TRBJ2-2; D ambiguous. Trimming removed 2 bases at V and 0 bases at J, with 11 bases between. The CDR3 runs 16 residues. The germline gives CDR1 SGHRS, CDR2 YFSETQ. The CDR3: CASSLLTGPNTGELFF. The CDR3 nucleotides are TGCGCCAGCAGCTTACTTACCGGGCCGAACACCGGGGAGCTGTTTTTT.

This clone appeared a few times. The chain recombines TRBV18 with TRBJ1-3; D unresolved. Germline CDR1 reads KGHSH; CDR2 reads LQKENI. Trimming cost V 2 bases and J 5 bases, with 10 bases left between them. This CDR3 spans 14 amino acids. CDR3 DNA sequence: TGTGCCAGCTCACCAGACGGGATAAGAAACACCATATATTTT. It specifies CASSPDGIRNTIYF.

The CDR3 region has the DNA TGCGCCAGCAGCTTTCAGAGGGAAGAGACCCAGTACTTC. Translated, it gives CASSFQREETQYF. The rearrangement joins TRBV5-1 to TRBJ2-5, with D possibly being TRBD2 (5 bases). The germline CDR1 and CDR2 sequences are SGHRS and YFSETQ. The CDR3 covers 13 residues. V was cut by 2 bases and J by 3 bases, with 8 bases left in between.